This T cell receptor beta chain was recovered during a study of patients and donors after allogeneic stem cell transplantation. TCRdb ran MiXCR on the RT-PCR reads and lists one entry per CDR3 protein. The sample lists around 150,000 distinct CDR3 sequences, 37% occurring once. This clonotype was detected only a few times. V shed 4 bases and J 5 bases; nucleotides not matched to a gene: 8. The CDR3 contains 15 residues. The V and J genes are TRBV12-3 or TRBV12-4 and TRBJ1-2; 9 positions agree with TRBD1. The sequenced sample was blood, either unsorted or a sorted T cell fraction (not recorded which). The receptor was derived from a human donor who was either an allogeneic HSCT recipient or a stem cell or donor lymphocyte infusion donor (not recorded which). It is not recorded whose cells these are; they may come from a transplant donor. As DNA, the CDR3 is TGTGCCAGCAGTTACGGGACAGGGCGAGTATATGGCTACACCTTC. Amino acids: CASSYGTGRVYGYTF.